What follows describes a single T cell receptor beta chain. Its specificity is not known. The data derive from a study of PD-L1 blockade in urothelial cancer. Study-level information: Patients with male sex and bladder-origin urothelial cancer accounted for about 85% of the roughly 29 enrolled. A median approximately 140,000 T cells were found in blood samples. Findings and limits, study-wide: Patients with below-median pretreatment blood clonality survived longer.

Assay used: immunoSEQ multiplex PCR; TCRdb lists only in-frame clones, some missing. The profile shows more than 60,000 clones, more than 70% of them singletons. Time point given: peripheral blood 6 weeks after treatment start. V lost 0 bases, J lost 7 bases, and 13 bases lay in between. This CDR3 region has 14 residues. CDR1 is GTSNPN, CDR2 SVGIG, per germline (reference sequence). The specimen comprised PBMCs, sampled around atezolizumab (anti-PD-L1) treatment. The chain couples TRBV30 to TRBJ2-1; maybe TRBD2 (5 bases). The sequence was collected from a man aged 55 to 70 with urothelial cancer. CDR3 protein: CAWSVGAYQNEQFF. The CDR3 DNA follows: TGTGCCTGGAGTGTGGGAGCCTACCAAAATGAGCAGTTCTTC.